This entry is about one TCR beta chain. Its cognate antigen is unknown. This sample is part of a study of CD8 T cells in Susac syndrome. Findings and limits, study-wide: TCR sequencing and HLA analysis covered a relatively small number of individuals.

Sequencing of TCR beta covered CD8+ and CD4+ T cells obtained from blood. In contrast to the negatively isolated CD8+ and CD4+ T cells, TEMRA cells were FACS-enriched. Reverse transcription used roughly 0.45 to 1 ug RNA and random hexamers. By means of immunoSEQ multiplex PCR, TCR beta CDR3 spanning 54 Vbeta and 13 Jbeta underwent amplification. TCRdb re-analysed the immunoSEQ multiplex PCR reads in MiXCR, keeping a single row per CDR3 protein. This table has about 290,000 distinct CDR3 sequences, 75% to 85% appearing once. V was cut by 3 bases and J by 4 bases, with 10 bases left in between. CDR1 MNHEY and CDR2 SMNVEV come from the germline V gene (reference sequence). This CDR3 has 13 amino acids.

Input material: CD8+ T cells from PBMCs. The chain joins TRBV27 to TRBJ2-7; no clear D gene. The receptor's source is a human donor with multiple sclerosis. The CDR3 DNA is TGTGCCAGCAGTTTGGCAGAAGGGTACGAGCAGTACTTC. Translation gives CASSLAEGYEQYF.